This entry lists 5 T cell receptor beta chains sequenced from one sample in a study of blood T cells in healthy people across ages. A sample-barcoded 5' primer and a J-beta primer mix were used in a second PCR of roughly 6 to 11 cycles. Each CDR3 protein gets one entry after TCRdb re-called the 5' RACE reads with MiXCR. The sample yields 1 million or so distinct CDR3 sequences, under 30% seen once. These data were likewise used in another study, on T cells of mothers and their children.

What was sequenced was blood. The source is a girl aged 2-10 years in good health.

The CDR3 region has the DNA TGCAGTGCTAGAGATCGGGGAGCGGGAGCGTACTACAATGAGCAGTTCTTC. Amino acid sequence: CSARDRGAGAYYNEQFF. The rearrangement joins TRBV20-1 to TRBJ2-1, with TRBD2 identical over 8 bases. The germline CDR1 and CDR2 sequences are DFQATT and SNEGSKA (reference sequence). J was trimmed by 3 bases and V by 0 bases; bases with no gene match: 10. The CDR3 is 17 amino acids.

The CDR3 DNA sequence: TGCAGCGCCGAGGAGGGGGGGGGCACTGAAGCTTTCTTT. Its translation is CSAEEGGGTEAFF. The chain carries TRBV29-1 and TRBJ1-1; possibly TRBD1 for D (6 bases). The V end was cut by 7 bases, the J end by 4 bases, with 16 bases between. The germline CDR1 and CDR2 sequences are SQVTM and ANQGSEA. This CDR3 has 13 residues.

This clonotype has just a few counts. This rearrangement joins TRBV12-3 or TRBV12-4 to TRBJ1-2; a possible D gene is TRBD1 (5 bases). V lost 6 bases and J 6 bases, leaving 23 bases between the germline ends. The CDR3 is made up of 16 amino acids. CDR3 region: CASSRIRGLRGNGYTF. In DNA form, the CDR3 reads TGTGCCAGCAGCAGAATCCGGGGCCTTCGAGGAAATGGCTACACCTTC.

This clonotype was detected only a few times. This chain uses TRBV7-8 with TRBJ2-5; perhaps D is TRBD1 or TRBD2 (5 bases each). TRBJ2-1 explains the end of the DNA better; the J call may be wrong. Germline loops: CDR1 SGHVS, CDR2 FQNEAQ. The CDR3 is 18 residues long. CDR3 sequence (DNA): TGTGCCAGCAGCTCCCGCCCCTATACTAGTGGGGGCTACAATGAGCAGTTCTTC. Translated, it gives CASSSRPYTSGGYNEQFF.

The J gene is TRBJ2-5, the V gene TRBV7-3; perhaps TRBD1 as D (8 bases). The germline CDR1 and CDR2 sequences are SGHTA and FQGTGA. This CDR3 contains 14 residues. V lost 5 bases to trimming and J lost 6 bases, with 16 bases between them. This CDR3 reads CASSVDRGGQTQYF. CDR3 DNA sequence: TGTGCCAGCAGCGTCGACAGGGGAGGGCAGACCCAGTACTTC.